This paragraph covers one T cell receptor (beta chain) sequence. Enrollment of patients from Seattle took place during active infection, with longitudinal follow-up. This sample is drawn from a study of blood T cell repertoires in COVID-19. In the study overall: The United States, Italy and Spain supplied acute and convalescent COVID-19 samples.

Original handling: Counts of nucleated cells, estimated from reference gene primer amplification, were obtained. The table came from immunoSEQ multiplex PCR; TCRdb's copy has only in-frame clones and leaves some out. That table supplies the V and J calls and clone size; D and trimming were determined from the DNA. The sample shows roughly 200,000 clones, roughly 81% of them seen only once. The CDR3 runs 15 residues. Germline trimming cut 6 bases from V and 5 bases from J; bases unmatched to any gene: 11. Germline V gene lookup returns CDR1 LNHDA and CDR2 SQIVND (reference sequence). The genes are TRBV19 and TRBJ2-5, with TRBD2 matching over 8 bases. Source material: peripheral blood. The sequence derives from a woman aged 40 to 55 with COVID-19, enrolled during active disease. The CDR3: CASRPTSASPETQYF. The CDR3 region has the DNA TGTGCCAGTAGACCGACTAGCGCATCCCCTGAGACCCAGTACTTC.